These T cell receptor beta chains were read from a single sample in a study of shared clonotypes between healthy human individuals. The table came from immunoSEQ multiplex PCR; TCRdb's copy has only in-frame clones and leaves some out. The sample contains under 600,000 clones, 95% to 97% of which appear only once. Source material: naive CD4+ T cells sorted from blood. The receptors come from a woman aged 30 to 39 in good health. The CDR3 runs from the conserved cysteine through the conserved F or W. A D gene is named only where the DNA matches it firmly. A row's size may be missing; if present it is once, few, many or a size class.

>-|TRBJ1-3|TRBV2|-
TGTGCCAGCAAGTCCCCCCTGACAACTGGAAACACCATATATTTT
CASKSPLTTGNTIYF
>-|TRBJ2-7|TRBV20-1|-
TGCAGTGCTGGAGAGGAAGGGGCCCGGTACTTC
CSAGEEGARYF
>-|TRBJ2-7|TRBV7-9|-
TGTGCCAGCAGCCGCCGGGCTAGCAAAGACGAGCAGTACTTC
CASSRRASKDEQYF
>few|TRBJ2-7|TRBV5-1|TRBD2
TGCGCCAGCAGCTCGTTACGGGAGGGCACCTACGAGCAGTACTTC
CASSSLREGTYEQYF
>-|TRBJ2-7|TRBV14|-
TGTGCCAGCAGCCTAGGAGCCCCCTACGAGCAGTACTTC
CASSLGAPYEQYF
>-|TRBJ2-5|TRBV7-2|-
TGTGCCAGCAGCCCCAGGGCCCTAACTAGATTACAAGAGACCCAGTACTTC
CASSPRALTRLQETQYF
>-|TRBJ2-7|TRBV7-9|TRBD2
TGTGCCAGCAGCCAACGACTAGCGGGTTCCTACGAGCAGTACTTC
CASSQRLAGSYEQYF
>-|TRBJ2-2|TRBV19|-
TGTGCCAGTAGTGAGAACAGGGTATCGGAGCTGTTTTTT
CASSENRVSELFF
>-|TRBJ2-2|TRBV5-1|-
TGCGCCAGCAGCTCCGCGAACACCGGGGAGCTGTTTTTT
CASSSANTGELFF
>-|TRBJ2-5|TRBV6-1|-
TGTGCCAGCAGTGAAACAGGGTGGGAGACCCAGTACTTC
CASSETGWETQYF
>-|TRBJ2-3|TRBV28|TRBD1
TGTGCCAGCAGTTTAAGGGGGCGGGGCACAGATACGCAGTATTTT
CASSLRGRGTDTQYF
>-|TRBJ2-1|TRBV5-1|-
TGCGCCAGCAGCTTGGGTCTATCCAATGAGCAGTTCTTC
CASSLGLSNEQFF
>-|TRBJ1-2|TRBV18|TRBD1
TGTGCCAGCTCACAGGGACAGGGATTCTATGGCTACACCTTC
CASSQGQGFYGYTF
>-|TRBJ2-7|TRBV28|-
TGTGCCAGCAGTTTATGGGGACCGCTCGCCGACTACGAGCAGTACTTC
CASSLWGPLADYEQYF
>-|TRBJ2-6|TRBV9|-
TGTGCCAGCAGGCGGTCGGACGGGGCCAACGTCCTGACTTTC
CASRRSDGANVLTF
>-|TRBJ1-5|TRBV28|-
TGTGCCAGCAGTTCTAACACAGGGAGGACAGTCGGCCCCGAGGGTTTT
CASSSNTGRTVGPEGF
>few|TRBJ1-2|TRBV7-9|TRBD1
TGTGCCAGCAGCTTAGGGGAGGACAGGGAGTACACCTTC
CASSLGEDREYTF
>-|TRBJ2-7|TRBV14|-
TGTGCCAGCAGCCAAGATTGGTCCATATACGAGCAGTACTTC
CASSQDWSIYEQYF
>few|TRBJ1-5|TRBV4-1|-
TGCGCCAGCAGCCAAGATCCGGCAGGGGCCCAGCCCCAGCATTTT
CASSQDPAGAQPQHF
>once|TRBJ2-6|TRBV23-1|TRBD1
TGCGCCAGCAGTCAGCAGAACCCCTGGGACAGGGTTGCTGGGGCCAACGTCCTGACTTTC
CASSQQNPWDRVAGANVLTF
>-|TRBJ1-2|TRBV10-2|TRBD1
TGCGCCAGCACCAAGACAGGGTCTTATGGCTACACCTTC
CASTKTGSYGYTF
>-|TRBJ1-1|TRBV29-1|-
TGCAGCGTCCACGCCACAGGGAACACTGAAGCTTTCTTT
CSVHATGNTEAFF
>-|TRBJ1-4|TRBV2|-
TGTGCCAGCAGTGCGAAGGGGGATGAAAAACTGTTTTTT
CASSAKGDEKLFF
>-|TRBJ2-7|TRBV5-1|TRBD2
TGCGCCAGCAGCTTACTAGCGGGAGTGGGTGAGCAGTACTTC
CASSLLAGVGEQYF
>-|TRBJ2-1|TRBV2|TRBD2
TGTGCCAGCAGCCCCGTTAGCGGGATTTACAATGAGCAGTTCTTC
CASSPVSGIYNEQFF
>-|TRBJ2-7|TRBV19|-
TGTGCCAGTAGTATATTGGGCGGCTCCTACGAGCAGTACTTC
CASSILGGSYEQYF
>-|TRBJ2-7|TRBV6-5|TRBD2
TGTGCCAGCAGTTACGGTACTAGCGGGAGCGCCTACGAGCAGTACTTC
CASSYGTSGSAYEQYF
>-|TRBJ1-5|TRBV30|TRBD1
TGTGCCGCCGGGACAGGGGACAAGGGGAATCAGCCCCAGCATTTT
CAAGTGDKGNQPQHF
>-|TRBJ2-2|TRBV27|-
TGTGCCAGCAGTTTAAGGGGGATTGTGGGCACCGGGGAGCTGTTTTTT
CASSLRGIVGTGELFF